These T cell receptor beta chains were read from a single sample in a study of metastatic and nonmetastatic thyroid tumors. TCRdb called clones again from the PCR reads with MiXCR. The sample shows roughly 38,000 clones, roughly a fifth of them seen only once. Sequencing was done on a sample of blood. These receptors were obtained from a female donor with papillary thyroid cancer or a benign thyroid nodule (not recorded which). Some clones in this sample may be carry-over from other donors' samples. CDR3s leave out the opening cysteine and the closing phenylalanine or tryptophan. The size entry is marked missing in some rows and otherwise reads once, few, many or a size class.

V	size	J	CDR3
TRBV3-1	NA	TRBJ2-7	ASSLTIWSYEQY
TRBV12-3/TRBV12-4	few	TRBJ2-5	ASSLSVGSYQETQY
TRBV30	NA	TRBJ2-7	AWRRDTSSYEQY
TRBV20-1	NA	TRBJ2-7	SASPIVSVGEQY
TRBV20-1	few	TRBJ2-7	SARDRGLSYEQY
TRBV6-1	medium-sized	TRBJ2-7	ASSLGRQSDEQY
TRBV19	many	TRBJ1-4	ASSIFMGEKLF
TRBV7-8	few	TRBJ1-1	ASSFQGGTEAF
TRBV5-4	many	TRBJ2-7	ASSLPDLAEQY
TRBV11-1	NA	TRBJ2-1	ASSARGGGAGGGDEQF
TRBV7-9	NA	TRBJ2-3	ASSFQAGVDTQY
TRBV12-3/TRBV12-4	many	TRBJ2-7	ASSKGGAYEQY
TRBV18	many	TRBJ1-5	ASSPEGGPSPQH
TRBV19	many	TRBJ1-2	ASDRYGYT
TRBV19	many	TRBJ2-1	ASSRLSGAGLF
TRBV28	many	TRBJ2-5	ASSLGGAHQETQY
TRBV5-1	many	TRBJ2-5	ASGQWGGLQETQY
TRBV7-8	NA	TRBJ2-2	ASSREWGTWELF
TRBV2	many	TRBJ2-5	ASSPSAGEQETQY
TRBV6-5	medium-sized	TRBJ2-7	ASSYSKGAGGSDEQY
TRBV12-3/TRBV12-4	many	TRBJ1-1	ASSSRGGDTEAF
TRBV20-1	many	TRBJ2-7	SASPTGFRYEQY
TRBV20-1	NA	TRBJ2-7	SARAGALAGGVPYEQY
TRBV5-5	once	TRBJ1-2	ASSLGVDIPNYGYT
TRBV6-4	many	TRBJ2-2	ASSDSLGSTGELF
TRBV7-9	many	TRBJ2-2	ASSGPPGELF
TRBV6-2/TRBV6-3	medium-sized	TRBJ2-7	ASSGLGYEQY
TRBV4-1	NA	TRBJ2-1	ASSQDYLNEQF
TRBV19	NA	TRBJ2-5	ASSKWTSGSTETQY
TRBV5-5	many	TRBJ2-1	ASSSLGTNSHEQF
TRBV2	many	TRBJ2-3	ASRGLAGVTNTDTQY
TRBV28	many	TRBJ1-5	ASSSPGLHSNQPQH
TRBV5-1	many	TRBJ2-7	ASSDGGSSYEQY
TRBV20-1	NA	TRBJ2-7	SAGGMPGRLFYEQY
TRBV3-1	many	TRBJ2-1	ASSLQGRDEQF
TRBV20-1	many	TRBJ2-7	SASFWLYEQY
TRBV30	NA	TRBJ2-3	AWGGGSGGYTDTQY
TRBV20-1	many	TRBJ1-4	SVSALNEKLF
TRBV6-1	NA	TRBJ1-5	ASSEVLQMNQPQH
TRBV7-2	many	TRBJ2-1	ASSLEIMMGEQF
TRBV7-2	many	TRBJ2-1	ASSSEPLTEYNEQF
TRBV5-1	many	TRBJ2-3	ASGAQGSSTDTQY
TRBV19	many	TRBJ1-1	ASSTTEGTEAF
TRBV7-8	NA	TRBJ2-1	ASSLAVTSWLQF
TRBV5-1	NA	TRBJ1-4	ASSGATNEELF
TRBV12-3/TRBV12-4	few	TRBJ1-2	ASSFGTTDLDGYT
TRBV20-1	many	TRBJ1-1	SARGGQEAEAF
TRBV6-1	many	TRBJ2-3	ASARPPSTDTQY
TRBV6-1	few	TRBJ1-5	ASSAGVSNQPQH
TRBV28	few	TRBJ1-1	ASYTGPYRAF
TRBV4-1	many	TRBJ2-3	ASSHRPREGMTDTQY
TRBV12-3/TRBV12-4	many	TRBJ1-2	ASSTQGAHYGYT
TRBV6-1	medium-sized	TRBJ1-5	ASKIAQVSNQPQH
TRBV29-1	few	TRBJ1-1	SSSDGAVAEAF
TRBV20-1	NA	TRBJ2-7	SARYPRADLGEQY
TRBV7-2	many	TRBJ2-7	ASSLLAGGPYEQY
TRBV11-1	NA	TRBJ1-6	ASSPALGASSNSPLH
TRBV28	few	TRBJ2-7	AVQVVIGYEHY
TRBV9	many	TRBJ2-3	ASSVQAPPDTQY
TRBV6-4	few	TRBJ2-2	ASSETSGSFAGELF